The entry below gives a single TCR beta chain sequence along with its context. Its target is not known. A junction boundary mismatches the germline segment, possibly from a read error. From germline, CDR1 is SNHLY and CDR2 FYNNEI. This CDR3 region has 11 residues. The sample comes from a study of T cells in Graves' hyperthyroidism and ophthalmopathy. Study results and limitations: Ophthalmopathy and stable hyperthyroidism were separated by a 13 V-J model.

Uncontrolled infection, other autoimmune disease, pregnancy or lactation barred patients from enrollment. Each 10 ml fresh peripheral blood draw supplied the PBMCs. Researchers amplified the TCR beta CDR3 regions from RNA transcripts. The HTBI primer set was used in a first-round RT-PCR of the TCR CDR3. TCRdb redid the calling of the multiplex PCR reads with MiXCR, one entry per CDR3 protein. The profile shows 200,000 to 250,000 distinct CDR3 sequences, approximately 24% of them singletons. The sequenced material came from blood. This receptor was obtained from a woman aged 40-49 years with Graves' ophthalmopathy. The chain links TRBV2 to TRBJ2-7; D gene ambiguous. CDR3 amino acids: CVSSARYEQYF. The CDR3 DNA sequence: TGTGTCAGCAGTGCCCGCTACGAGCAGTACTTC.